Following are 24 T cell receptor beta chains from one sample sequenced in a study of glioma-infiltrating T cells. Using RNA template, CDR3s of TCR alpha and beta were amplified with iRepertoire arm-PCR. TCRdb re-called the multiplex PCR reads through MiXCR, storing one row per CDR3 protein. The sample records a few hundred thousand distinct CDR3 sequences, less than 50% being singletons. What was sequenced was glioma tissue, nonneoplastic brain tissue, or PBMCs (not recorded which). These receptor sequences come from a human donor with low-grade glioma or glioblastoma, undergoing nonglioma brain surgery, or in good health (not recorded which).

The chain joins TRBV27 to TRBJ2-1, with 9 bases aligning to TRBD2. This CDR3 has 19 residues. The junction had 17 bases not matched to a gene; V was cut back by 5 bases and J by 3 bases. Germline CDR1 MNHEY, CDR2 SMNVEV (reference sequence). The DNA of the CDR3 is TGTGCCAGCAGTACGCCCCTCGCGGGAGGGCCTTCAAGCTACAATGAGCAGTTCTTC. Translation: CASSTPLAGGPSSYNEQFF.

In its sample, this clonotype was seen many times. The V gene is TRBV6-1, the J gene TRBJ1-5; D is perhaps TRBD1 (6 bases). The V and J ends lost 6 bases and 3 bases respectively, with 12 bases between them. The CDR3 is 14 amino acids. Germline-derived CDR1 and CDR2 are MNHNS and SASEGT. The chain's CDR3 is CASRRGLNNQPQHF. Here the CDR3 DNA reads TGTGCCAGCAGGAGGGGGTTAAACAATCAGCCCCAGCATTTT.

This clonotype has just a few counts. The genes are TRBV20-1 and TRBJ2-7; 9 bases are a match to TRBD2. J was trimmed by 5 bases and V by 3 bases; bases with no gene match: 11. CDR1 is DFQATT, CDR2 SNEGSKA, per germline (reference sequence). The CDR3 sequence is 15 residues long. The CDR3: CSARTLSGRVDEQYF. The CDR3 DNA reads TGCAGTGCTAGGACCCTTAGCGGGAGAGTGGACGAGCAGTACTTC.

Points on this clonotype: It may be a read error: a sequence one base away is much more abundant. The genes are TRBV6-2 or TRBV6-3 and TRBJ1-5; D call uncertain. Per the germline V gene, CDR1 is MNHEY and CDR2 is SVGEGT. The CDR3 covers 13 residues. Between the trimmed V and J ends, which lost 6 bases and 5 bases, there was a span of 11 bases. The CDR3 region has the DNA TGTGCCAGCAGGATACACGGTGATCAGCCCCAGCATTTT. Protein sequence: CASRIHGDQPQHF.

This clonotype was seen more than once but under ten times. The genes are TRBV7-2 and TRBJ1-1; TRBD1 matches 7 bases. CDR3 length equals 14 residues. The V and J ends lost 5 bases and 5 bases, in that order; junction bases with no gene match: 8. Germline V CDR1 and CDR2: SGHTA, FQGNSA. CDR3 residues: CASSEQGLPTEAFF. CDR3 DNA: TGTGCCAGCAGCGAACAGGGGTTACCAACTGAAGCTTTCTTT.

This clonotype was counted only a few times. This rearrangement joins TRBV14 to TRBJ1-1; TRBD1 agrees at 7 bases. CDR1 is SGHDN and CDR2 is FVKESK in the germline V gene. The V segment lost 4 bases and the J segment 1 base; nucleotides outside the gene matches: 6. CDR3 length: 15 residues. The CDR3 loop reads CASSLRTGWNTEAFF. Written as DNA, the CDR3 is TGTGCCAGCAGCCTTCGGACAGGCTGGAACACTGAAGCTTTCTTT.

As DNA, the CDR3 is TGTGCCAGCAGCTTACTAGCGGGAGCACAAGAGACCCAGTACTTC. This sequence encodes CASSLLAGAQETQYF. This rearrangement joins TRBV7-6 to TRBJ2-5; the match to TRBD2 covers 10 bases. J was trimmed by 2 bases and V by 2 bases; bases with no gene match: 2. Germline loops: CDR1 SGHVS, CDR2 FNYEAQ. The CDR3 spans 15 residues.

This clonotype has at least ten counts. The CDR3 DNA reads TGTGCCAGCAGTCTTCATTGGCGGGTGTTGCAAGAGACCCAGTACTTC. It specifies CASSLHWRVLQETQYF. The rearrangement uses TRBV28 and TRBJ2-5; D might be TRBD2 (5 bases). Trimming shortened V by 5 bases and J by 2 bases, and 18 bases separated the two germline ends. The CDR3 loop spans 16 amino acids. Germline loops: CDR1 MDHEN, CDR2 SYDVKM.

Concerning this clonotype itself: This may be a read error, as it is one base from a much larger clone. The chain links TRBV20-1 to TRBJ2-3; 10 nucleotides line up with TRBD2. CDR3 length: 13 residues. V lost 8 bases, J lost 6 bases, and 8 bases stayed unmatched. The germline CDR1 and CDR2 sequences are DFQATT and SNEGSKA (reference sequence). CDR3 sequence: CSTAGTSVDTQYF. The CDR3, as DNA: TGCAGTACCGCCGGGACTAGCGTGGATACGCAGTATTTT.

The CDR3 region has the DNA TGTGCCAGCACCTACTTGCCCGGGGCTAGCGGGAGGGCGGTGAGGCTCCCGTACGAGCAGTACTTC. It translates to CASTYLPGASGRAVRLPYEQYF. The V call is TRBV6-2 or TRBV6-3, the J call TRBJ2-7; 12 bases align to TRBD2. The CDR3 consists of 22 residues. Germline V gene sequence: CDR1 MNHEY, CDR2 SVGEGT. Trimming cost V 7 bases and J 4 bases; bases outside gene matches: 29.

The genes are TRBV4-1 and TRBJ2-5; 8 bases map to TRBD2. CDR1 is MGHRA, CDR2 YSYEKL, per germline. The CDR3 has 14 residues. The trim removed 3 bases at V and 3 bases at J, leaving 3 bases unmatched. The CDR3 here is CASSHYSGEETQYF. CDR3 DNA: TGCGCCAGCAGCCATTATAGCGGGGAAGAGACCCAGTACTTC.

This CDR3 reads CASSSTRTSSEQYF. CDR3 sequence (DNA): TGTGCCAGCAGCTCTACCAGGACCAGTAGCGAGCAGTACTTC. The chain combines TRBV27 with TRBJ2-7; D call uncertain. The germline CDR1 and CDR2 sequences are MNHEY and SMNVEV (reference sequence). V lost 6 bases and J lost 6, with 18 bases in between. The CDR3 runs 14 residues.

This clonotype has only one observation. Possible read error: a much larger clone is one base away. This rearrangement joins TRBV28 to TRBJ1-1; tentatively, D is TRBD1 (6 bases). V shed 7 bases and J shed 4 bases, with 19 bases lying between them. The CDR3 length is 15 residues. The germline V gene encodes CDR1 MDHEN and CDR2 SYDVKM. CDR3 sequence reads: CASNPQGRLSTEAFF. The CDR3 DNA sequence: TGTGCCAGCAACCCACAGGGCCGGCTGAGCACTGAAGCTTTCTTT.

The J gene is TRBJ1-4, the V gene TRBV7-9; 9 bases match TRBD1. The germline gives CDR1 SEHNR, CDR2 FQNEAQ (reference sequence). With 5 bases clipped from V and 7 bases from J, the junction kept 8 bases outside the gene matches. The CDR3 extends over 15 amino acids. The CDR3 DNA reads as TGTGCCAGCAGCGTCACAGGGGGCGAGACTGAAAAACTGTTTTTT. It is translated as CASSVTGGETEKLFF. Full variable domain (outside the CDR3, taken from reference TRBV7-9 and TRBJ1-4): DTGVSQNPRHKITKRGQNVTFRCDPISEHNRLYWYRQTLGQGPEFLTYFQNEAQLEKSRLLSDRFSAERPKGSFSTLEIQRTEQGDSAMYLCASSVTGGETEKLFFGSGTQLSVL.

A word on this clonotype: The conserved phenylalanine or tryptophan normally closing the CDR3 is absent here, so this likely arose from a read error. V is TRBV2 and J is TRBJ2-7, with TRBD2 matching 8 bases. This CDR3 has 15 amino acids. The germline V gene has CDR1 SNHLY and CDR2 FYNNEI. The CDR3, as DNA: TGCGCCAGCAGCCTCAGCGGGAGCCTTACCTACGAGCAGTACTCC. Residues: CASSLSGSLTYEQYS.

The CDR3 region is CASSQWTDTQYF. CDR3 DNA: TGCGCCAGCAGCCAGTGGACAGATACGCAGTATTTT. The V call is TRBV4-1, the J call TRBJ2-3; D unclear. CDR3 length equals 12 residues. CDR1 is MGHRA and CDR2 is YSYEKL in the germline V gene. Trimming took 3 bases from V and 3 from J, leaving 4 bases between them.

Only one count was recorded for this clonotype. The rearrangement links TRBV7-9 to TRBJ2-3, with TRBD2 matching 8 bases. Trimming took 6 bases from V and 3 from J; bases not matched to a gene: 14. The CDR3 consists of 17 residues. Looked up from germline, CDR1 is SEHNR and CDR2 is FQNEAQ (reference sequence). The CDR3 protein is CASRGAGDRRWTDTQYF. In DNA, the CDR3 is TGTGCCAGCAGGGGAGCGGGAGACAGAAGATGGACAGATACGCAGTATTTT.

The chain links TRBV7-9 to TRBJ2-7, with 9 bases identical to TRBD2. V lost 4 bases, J lost 5 bases, and 12 bases stayed unmatched. This CDR3 has 16 residues. CDR1 and CDR2 (germline): SEHNR, FQNEAQ (reference sequence). CDR3 sequence reads: CASSSIRREGRHEQYV. As DNA, the CDR3 is TGTGCCAGCAGCTCAATCCGGCGGGAGGGTCGACACGAGCAGTACGTC.

V gene TRBV19 combines with J gene TRBJ2-2, with D perhaps assigned TRBD1 or TRBD2 (5 bases each). The germline V gene encodes CDR1 LNHDA and CDR2 SQIVND (reference sequence). The CDR3 runs to 14 residues. Trimming took 4 bases from V and 6 from J, leaving 12 bases between them. The CDR3 DNA reads TGTGCCAGTAGTAGGGGACCAACTTCCGGGGAGCTGTTTTTT. It specifies CASSRGPTSGELFF.

The table lists this clonotype with a few counts. The chain recombines TRBV19 with TRBJ2-7; no clear D gene. Germline lookup yields CDR1 LNHDA and CDR2 SQIVND (reference sequence). The CDR3 loop spans 14 amino acids. The ends were cut back, 10 bases at V and 0 bases at J, with 16 bases in the middle. CDR3 protein: CATRTAASSYEQYF. The DNA of the CDR3 is TGTGCCACTAGAACAGCCGCGAGCTCCTACGAGCAGTACTTC.

About this clonotype itself: A read error is possible here, since a much larger clone lies one base away. The genes are TRBV20-1 and TRBJ1-2, with a weak D call TRBD1 (5 bases). CDR3 size: 14 residues. In germline, CDR1 is DFQATT, CDR2 SNEGSKA (reference sequence). CDR3 region: CSARWDSPYYGHTF. Written as DNA, the CDR3 is TGCAGTGCTAGGTGGGACTCCCCATACTATGGCCACACCTTC.

This clonotype has at least ten counts. The V gene is TRBV6-1, the J gene TRBJ1-5; TRBD1 matches at 7 bases. Germline V gene data show CDR1 as MNHNS and CDR2 as SASEGT. The trim removed 4 bases at V and 3 bases at J, leaving 9 bases unmatched. The CDR3 totals 16 residues. In DNA, the CDR3 is TGTGCCAGCAGTGTCAGTGACAGGGTTCTCAATCAGCCCCAGCATTTT. Its protein product is CASSVSDRVLNQPQHF.

The V call is TRBV28, the J call TRBJ2-7; D not resolved. Trimming cost V 3 bases and J 3 bases, with 9 bases left between them. Per the germline V gene, CDR1 is MDHEN and CDR2 is SYDVKM. The CDR3 runs to 13 residues. The CDR3 DNA sequence: TGTGCCAGCAGTTTCCAGGACGACTACGAGCAGTACTTC. Translated, it gives CASSFQDDYEQYF.

This clonotype has just a few counts. The chain links TRBV4-1 to TRBJ1-2; 7 nucleotides agree with TRBD1. The V gene end was trimmed by 4 bases and the J gene end by 8 bases; junction bases not matched to a gene: 13. Germline V CDR1 and CDR2: MGHRA, YSYEKL. The CDR3 runs 15 residues. CDR3 residues: CASSLLVGGVLGYTF. CDR3 nucleotide sequence: TGCGCCAGCAGCCTCTTGGTAGGGGGCGTGTTGGGCTACACCTTC.